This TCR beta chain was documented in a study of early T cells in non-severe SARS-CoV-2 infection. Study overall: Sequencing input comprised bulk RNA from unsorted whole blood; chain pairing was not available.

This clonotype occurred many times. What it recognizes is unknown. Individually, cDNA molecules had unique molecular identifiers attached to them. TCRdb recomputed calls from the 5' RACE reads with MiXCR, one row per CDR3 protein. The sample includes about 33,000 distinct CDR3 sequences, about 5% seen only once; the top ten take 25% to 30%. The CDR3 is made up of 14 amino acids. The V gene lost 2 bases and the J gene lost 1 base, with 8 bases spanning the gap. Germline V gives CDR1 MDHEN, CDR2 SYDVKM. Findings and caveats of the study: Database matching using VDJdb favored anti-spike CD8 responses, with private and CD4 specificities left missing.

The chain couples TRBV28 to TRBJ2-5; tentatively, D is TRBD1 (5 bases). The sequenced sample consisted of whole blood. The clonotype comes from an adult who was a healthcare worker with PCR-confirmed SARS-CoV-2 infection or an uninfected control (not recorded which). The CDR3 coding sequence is TGTGCCAGCAGTTTAACAAGGGGCCAAGAGACCCAGTACTTC. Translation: CASSLTRGQETQYF. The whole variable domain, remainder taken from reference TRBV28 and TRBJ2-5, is DVKVTQSSRYLVKRTGEKVFLECVQDMDHENMFWYRQDPGLGLRLIYFSYDVKMKEKGDIPEGYSVSREKKERFSLILESASTNQTSMYLCASSLTRGQETQYFGPGTRLLVL.